The sequence of this T cell receptor beta chain was determined in a study of blood T cell repertoires in COVID-19. Study-level information: From the United States, Italy and Spain came samples of acute and convalescent COVID-19. Sources were T cells, B-cell-depleted T cells, or PBMCs; the material itself was cDNA or gDNA.

CDR3 size: 16 residues. Germline lookup yields CDR1 SGHTA and CDR2 FQGNSA. Germline trimming cut 5 bases from V and 10 bases from J; bases unmatched to any gene: 17. In the original analysis: Amplified reference gene primers provided the basis for estimating nucleated cell counts. Produced via immunoSEQ multiplex PCR; TCRdb's table is partial and in-frame only. V and J calls and clone size are given by that table; D and trimming were obtained from the DNA. The sample includes about 230,000 clones, 70% to 90% seen only once; the top ten take 2.5% to 3%. This chain uses TRBV7-2 with TRBJ2-1; 7 nucleotides match TRBD2. The receptor was derived from an older woman with active or convalescent COVID-19. The sample was peripheral blood. The CDR3 loop is CASSLSIASGAPEQFF. The CDR3 nucleotides are TGTGCCAGCAGCCTGAGCATAGCTAGCGGAGCCCCCGAGCAGTTCTTC.